Below, 8 T cell receptor beta chains from the same sample are listed, as sequenced in a study of T cell repertoires in cytomegalovirus infection. These receptors lack a known antigen. TCRdb re-derived calls from the reads in MiXCR, one entry per CDR3 protein. The repertoire has 250,000 to 300,000 distinct CDR3 sequences, less than 25% of them found once; the top ten carry about 21%. Sequenced material: cultured PBMCs, taken from culture after CMV antigen stimulation. All receptors come from a human donor in good health (CMV status not recorded). Some clones in this sample may be carry-over from other donors' samples.

This clonotype was found once. This may be a read error: a much more frequent sequence differs by one nucleotide. This chain links TRBV7-2 with TRBJ1-6; D unclear. The length of the CDR3 is 13 residues. Germline V gene data show CDR1 as SGHTA and CDR2 as FQGNSA. As DNA, the CDR3 is TGTGCCAGCAGCTCAAGGCGAAATTCATCCCTCCACTTT. Its protein is CASSSRRNSSLHF.

This chain links TRBV5-4 with TRBJ2-1, with D possibly being TRBD2 (6 bases). The CDR3 consists of 17 residues. Germline V gene data show CDR1 as SGHNT and CDR2 as YYREEE (reference sequence). With 2 bases removed from V and 0 bases from J, the gap between germline ends came to 15 bases. The CDR3 sequence: CASSFRSLATSYNEQFF. CDR3 nucleotide sequence: TGTGCCAGCAGCTTCCGTAGTCTAGCGACCTCCTACAATGAGCAGTTCTTC. The full variable domain, completed using reference TRBV5-4 and TRBJ2-1, is ETGVTQSPTHLIKTRGQQVTLRCSSQSGHNTVSWYQQALGQGPQFIFQYYREEENGRGNFPPRFSGLQFPNYSSELNVNALELDDSALYLCASSFRSLATSYNEQFFGPGTRLTVL.

This clonotype was detected ten times or more. This chain joins TRBV19 and TRBJ2-3; D possibly corresponds to TRBD2 (5 bases). Germline CDR1 is LNHDA and CDR2 is SQIVND (reference sequence). Trimming removed 7 bases at V and 0 bases at J, with 20 bases between. The CDR3 spans 17 residues. CDR3 in DNA: TGTGCCAGTACCCCGGAGGTGGGGTTCGTTAGCACAGATACGCAGTATTTT. Translating it yields CASTPEVGFVSTDTQYF. Full variable domain (outside the CDR3, taken from reference TRBV19 and TRBJ2-3): DGGITQSPKYLFRKEGQNVTLSCEQNLNHDAMYWYRQDPGQGLRLIYYSQIVNDFQKGDIAEGYSVSREKKESFPLTVTSAQKNPTAFYLCASTPEVGFVSTDTQYFGPGTRLTVL.

V and J are TRBV27 and TRBJ1-4, with 7 bases fitting TRBD1. The CDR3 spans 15 residues. The J segment lost 8 bases and the V segment lost 1 base, leaving 7 bases of the junction unmatched. The germline gives CDR1 MNHEY, CDR2 SMNVEV (reference sequence). The CDR3 coding sequence is TGTGCCAGCAGTTTATTTAGGGGGCTCGGGGAAAAACTGTTTTTT. It specifies CASSLFRGLGEKLFF.

This clonotype was detected only a few times. The J gene is TRBJ2-7, the V gene TRBV28, with TRBD1 identical over 7 bases. CDR1 and CDR2 from the germline V gene are MDHEN and SYDVKM. Unmatched junction bases numbered 10, after V lost 7 bases and J lost 4 bases. The CDR3 has 14 residues. CDR3 in amino acids: CASTPSGTVYEQYF. As DNA, the CDR3 is TGTGCCAGCACCCCTTCCGGGACAGTTTACGAGCAGTACTTC.

V is TRBV19 and J is TRBJ1-1; D unresolved. The CDR3 has 15 amino acids. V lost 3 bases to trimming and J lost 4 bases, with 15 bases between them. Germline CDR1 is LNHDA and CDR2 is SQIVND (reference sequence). CDR3 loop: CASSIHLESSTEAFF. The DNA for the CDR3 is TGTGCCAGTAGTATTCATCTGGAGAGTTCCACTGAAGCTTTCTTT.

This clonotype was seen ten or more times. The chain carries TRBV6-5 and TRBJ1-1; 9 bases map to TRBD1. Germline CDR1 reads MNHEY; CDR2 reads SVGAGI. With 1 base clipped from V and 6 bases from J, the junction kept 12 bases outside the gene matches. This CDR3 has 17 amino acids. The CDR3 loop reads CASSYWGTGSSASEAFF. The DNA of the CDR3 is TGTGCCAGCAGTTACTGGGGGACAGGGTCCAGTGCGTCTGAAGCTTTCTTT.

This clonotype was found many times. The chain combines TRBV12-5 with TRBJ1-4, with unresolved D. CDR1 and CDR2 from the germline V gene are LGHNT and FRNRAP. This CDR3 has 15 residues. V lost 1 base and J 7 bases, leaving 13 bases between the germline ends. The CDR3 spells CASGLGSPGFEKLFF. CDR3 coding DNA: TGTGCTAGTGGTTTGGGGTCGCCTGGTTTTGAAAAACTGTTTTTT.